Following are 9 T cell receptor beta chains from one sample sequenced in a study of T cell responses to AZD1222 COVID-19 vaccine. TCRdb's copy holds only in-frame clones and misses some; the assay was immunoSEQ multiplex PCR. The sample lists 150,000 to 200,000 clones; approximately 89% were seen once. The sequences come from peripheral blood, collected on day 0 of AZD1222 vaccination. The receptors shown here come from an adult in good health.

The V and J genes are TRBV7-9 and TRBJ2-3; no definite D call. Trimming removed 3 bases at V and 5 bases at J, with 3 bases between. This CDR3 has 11 amino acids. Germline V CDR1 and CDR2: SEHNR, FQNEAQ (reference sequence). CDR3 amino acids: CASSFLDTQYF. In DNA, the CDR3 is TGTGCCAGCAGCTTTTTAGATACGCAGTATTTT.

The J gene is TRBJ1-2, the V gene TRBV6-1; D unclear. The CDR3 totals 11 residues. V was cut by 2 bases and J by 7 bases, with 5 bases left in between. The germline V gene encodes CDR1 MNHNS and CDR2 SASEGT. CDR3 region: CASSELPGYTF. CDR3 DNA: TGTGCCAGCAGTGAACTCCCTGGCTACACCTTC.

The rearrangement uses TRBV6-5 and TRBJ2-7; D not resolved. The CDR3 totals 12 residues. Germline V gene lookup returns CDR1 MNHEY and CDR2 SVGAGI. V gave up 6 bases and J gave up 2 bases, with 8 bases separating them. CDR3 protein: CASRRLAYEQYF. CDR3 DNA sequence: TGTGCCAGCAGACGACTCGCCTACGAGCAGTACTTC.

This sequence joins TRBV9 and TRBJ1-1, with 8 bases that match TRBD1. Per the germline V gene, CDR1 is SGDLS and CDR2 is YYNGEE. V dropped 5 bases and J dropped 4; count of bases not matched to a gene: 4. The CDR3 has 13 amino acids. The CDR3 reads CASSLQGATEAFF. CDR3 DNA sequence: TGTGCCAGCAGTCTTCAGGGGGCCACTGAAGCTTTCTTT. Complete variable domain (other parts from reference TRBV9 and TRBJ1-1): DSGVTQTPKHLITATGQRVTLRCSPRSGDLSVYWYQQSLDQGLQFLIQYYNGEERAKGNILERFSAQQFPDLHSELNLSSLELGDSALYFCASSLQGATEAFFGQGTRLTVV.

The chain employs TRBV28 and TRBJ2-7; D remains unclear. CDR3 length: 11 amino acids. The germline V gene has CDR1 MDHEN and CDR2 SYDVKM. V shed 5 bases and J shed 5 bases, with 7 bases lying between them. CDR3 sequence: CASSPRDEQYF. The CDR3 nucleotides read TGTGCCAGCAGTCCTCGGGACGAGCAGTACTTC.

The rearrangement links TRBV6-6 to TRBJ1-5; D is uncertain. The V end lost 6 bases, the J end lost 2 bases, and 8 bases lay between the germline ends. The CDR3 is 13 amino acids. Germline CDR1 reads MNHNY; CDR2 reads SVGAGI (reference sequence). The CDR3 spells CASSQRGNQPQHF. CDR3 in DNA: TGTGCCAGCAGCCAAAGGGGCAATCAGCCCCAGCATTTT.

This chain connects TRBV21-1 to TRBJ2-7. TRBV21-1 is flagged as a pseudogene. The CDR3 runs 13 residues. The CDR3 DNA reads as TGTGCCAGCAGCAAACGGGCCGTATACGAGCAGTACTTC. Its translation: CASSKRAVYEQYF.

The rearrangement links TRBV18 to TRBJ1-5; D remains ambiguous. With 1 base removed from V and 0 bases from J, the gap between germline ends came to 13 bases. Germline assignment: CDR1 KGHSH and CDR2 LQKENI. CDR3 length equals 17 residues. The CDR3 nucleotides read TGTGCCAGCTCACCACGGCCGCCGAAGGATAGCAATCAGCCCCAGCATTTT. It is translated as CASSPRPPKDSNQPQHF.

The genes are TRBV6-5 and TRBJ2-2, with D possibly being TRBD2 (6 bases). V lost 7 bases and J 2 bases, leaving 11 bases between the germline ends. The CDR3 contains 14 residues. Germline values: CDR1 MNHEY, CDR2 SVGAGI. The CDR3 nucleotides read TGTGCCAGCAAACGGGGGATCAACACCGGGGAGCTGTTTTTT. It encodes CASKRGINTGELFF.